Listed here are 14 T cell receptor beta chains from one sample, sequenced in a study of cytomegalovirus exposure and HLA in healthy donors. Sequenced by immunoSEQ multiplex PCR; TCRdb stores in-frame clones only, minus some. Found here are some 180,000 clones, about 89% of them singletons; the top ten hold roughly 7%. Input material: PBMCs. Receptors were obtained from a man aged 25-45 years in good health and CMV-seropositive.

Note on this clone: At the DNA level, this CDR3 is encoded by other sequences in the same sample as well. The CDR3 sequence: CASSWGTDTQYF. Written as DNA, the CDR3 is TGTGCCAGCAGCTGGGGGACAGATACGCAGTATTTT. The chain links TRBV5-6 to TRBJ2-3; either TRBD1 or TRBD2 may fit D (5 bases each). Trimming took 3 bases from V and 3 from J, leaving 5 bases between them. This CDR3 is built from 12 residues. The germline V gene has CDR1 SGHDT and CDR2 YYEEEE.

This clone was observed a handful of times. In nucleotides, the CDR3 is TGTGCCAGCACCGACGTGAACACTGAAGCTTTCTTT. It translates to CASTDVNTEAFF. The chain employs TRBV28 and TRBJ1-1; D unresolved. The CDR3 extends over 12 amino acids. The V end lost 7 bases, the J end lost 0 bases, and 6 bases lay between the germline ends. Germline values: CDR1 MDHEN, CDR2 SYDVKM.

The chain carries TRBV13 and TRBJ2-3; D is unclear. CDR1 PRHDT and CDR2 FYEKMQ come from the germline V gene (reference sequence). V shed 5 bases and J shed 6 bases, with 21 bases lying between them. The CDR3 runs to 16 residues. The CDR3, as DNA: TGTGCCAGCAGCCCCCAAAGGCCTACCGTACCCGATACGCAGTATTTT. It translates to CASSPQRPTVPDTQYF. Full variable domain (missing parts from reference TRBV13 and TRBJ2-3): AAGVIQSPRHLIKEKRETATLKCYPIPRHDTVYWYQQGPGQDPQFLISFYEKMQSDKGSIPDRFSAQQFSDYHSELNMSSLELGDSALYFCASSPQRPTVPDTQYFGPGTRLTVL.

The chain recombines TRBV20-1 with TRBJ2-7; no reliable D call. The CDR3 spans 11 residues. The V gene lost 0 bases and the J gene lost 1 base, with 1 base spanning the gap. CDR1 DFQATT and CDR2 SNEGSKA come from the germline V gene (reference sequence). This CDR3 is CSARESYEQYF. The CDR3 DNA reads as TGCAGTGCTAGAGAATCCTACGAGCAGTACTTC.

The chain links TRBV4-1 to TRBJ2-5; a weak D match, TRBD1 (6 bases). Looked up from germline, CDR1 is MGHRA and CDR2 is YSYEKL. The CDR3 has 16 residues. Trimming cost V 4 bases and J 3 bases, with 18 bases left between them. This chain's CDR3 is CASSLEDRSLKETQYF. The CDR3 coding sequence is TGCGCCAGCAGCCTCGAAGACAGGAGCTTGAAAGAGACCCAGTACTTC.

This clone was counted only a few times. The V and J genes are TRBV6-5 and TRBJ1-2, with 8 bases fitting TRBD1. CDR1 is MNHEY and CDR2 is SVGAGI in the germline V gene. The CDR3 is 12 amino acids. J was trimmed by 8 bases and V by 7 bases; bases with no gene match: 6. CDR3 amino acids: CASTTGGLGYTF. CDR3 coding DNA: TGTGCCAGCACAACAGGGGGGTTAGGCTACACCTTC.

V gene TRBV10-3 combines with J gene TRBJ2-4; TRBD1 agrees at 7 bases. CDR3 length: 15 amino acids. CDR1 and CDR2 from the germline V gene are ENHRY and SYGVKD. V shed 2 bases, J shed 7 bases, and the junction held 8 bases outside the gene matches. This CDR3 reads CAISEPGQAANIQYF. DNA of the CDR3: TGTGCCATCAGTGAGCCCGGACAGGCCGCGAACATTCAGTACTTC.

The chain joins TRBV6-5 to TRBJ2-7, with a tentative D call TRBD2 (6 bases). Trimming took 4 bases from V and 1 from J, leaving 17 bases between them. The CDR3 loop spans 16 amino acids. Germline values: CDR1 MNHEY, CDR2 SVGAGI. CDR3 protein: CASSSSLGLLSYEQYF. CDR3 bases: TGTGCCAGCAGTTCATCCCTGGGACTCCTTTCCTACGAGCAGTACTTC.

The chain recombines TRBV6-5 with TRBJ2-1, with 9 bases that match TRBD2. CDR1 is MNHEY, CDR2 SVGAGI, per germline. The length of the CDR3 is 15 residues. The junction had 9 bases not matched to a gene; V was cut back by 5 bases and J by 7 bases. DNA for the CDR3: TGTGCCAGCAGTCCCGGAGTAGCGGGGGTTAATGAGCAGTTCTTC. This translates into CASSPGVAGVNEQFF.

The rearrangement links TRBV7-9 to TRBJ1-3, with D uncertain. V was shortened by 1 base and J by 7 bases, with 11 bases between the two germline ends. Germline V lookup: CDR1 SEHNR, CDR2 FQNEAQ (reference sequence). CDR3 size: 14 residues. CDR3 DNA sequence: TGTGCCAGCAGCTTAGTCCCGGGGATGAACACCATATATTTT. It encodes CASSLVPGMNTIYF.

In its sample, this clone was seen a few times. The chain joins TRBV7-9 to TRBJ1-6; tentatively, D is TRBD1 (5 bases). Germline-derived CDR1 and CDR2 are SEHNR and FQNEAQ (reference sequence). Trimming removed 3 bases at V and 9 bases at J, with 15 bases between. The CDR3 spans 15 residues. CDR3 DNA sequence: TGTGCCAGCAGCTTGACAGTGCACCCCTCTTCACCCCTCCACTTT. Its translation is CASSLTVHPSSPLHF.

A single count supports this clone. The genes are TRBV6-5 and TRBJ1-6; D ambiguous. CDR3 size: 16 residues. Germline CDR1 reads MNHEY; CDR2 reads SVGAGI. The V end was cut by 2 bases, the J end by 0 bases, with 8 bases between. The CDR3 region has the DNA TGTGCCAGCAGTTACCGAGCCAGCTCCTATAATTCACCCCTCCACTTT. This gives the protein CASSYRASSYNSPLHF.

The chain uses TRBV7-9 and TRBJ1-3; maybe TRBD1 (5 bases). The CDR3 length is 17 residues. Germline V lookup: CDR1 SEHNR, CDR2 FQNEAQ (reference sequence). V lost 5 bases and J 3 bases, leaving 20 bases between the germline ends. CDR3 bases: TGTGCCAGCAGCCCCTCCTTTACGACAGTCAGTGGAAACACCATATATTTT. It encodes CASSPSFTTVSGNTIYF.

CDR3 nucleotides: TGTGCCAGCAGCCTTCAGGACCCGAACACCGGGGAGCTGTTTTTT. This sequence encodes CASSLQDPNTGELFF. V usage is TRBV2 and J usage is TRBJ2-2; D gene uncertain. Germline CDR1 SNHLY, CDR2 FYNNEI. V was pared by 6 bases and J by 0 bases, with 11 bases between. CDR3 length: 15 residues.